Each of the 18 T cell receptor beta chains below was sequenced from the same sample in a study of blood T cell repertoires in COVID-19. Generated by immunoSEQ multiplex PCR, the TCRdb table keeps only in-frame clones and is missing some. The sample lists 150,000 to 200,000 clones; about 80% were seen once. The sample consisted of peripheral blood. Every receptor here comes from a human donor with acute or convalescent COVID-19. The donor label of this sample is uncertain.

CDR3 coding DNA: TGTGCCAGCAGCCCAGACATTAACTATGGCTACACCTTC. Its protein product is CASSPDINYGYTF. V gene TRBV6-5 combines with J gene TRBJ1-2; no definite D call. With 6 bases removed from V and 1 base from J, the gap between germline ends came to 9 bases. Germline V CDR1 and CDR2: MNHEY, SVGAGI. The CDR3 is 13 amino acids.

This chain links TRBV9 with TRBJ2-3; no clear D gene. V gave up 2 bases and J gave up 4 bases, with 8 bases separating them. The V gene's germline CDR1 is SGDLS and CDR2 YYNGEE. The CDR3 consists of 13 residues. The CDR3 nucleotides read TGTGCCAGCAGCGTCCAAACGGCAGATACGCAGTATTTT. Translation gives CASSVQTADTQYF. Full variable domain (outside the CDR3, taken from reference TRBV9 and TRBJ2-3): DSGVTQTPKHLITATGQRVTLRCSPRSGDLSVYWYQQSLDQGLQFLIQYYNGEERAKGNILERFSAQQFPDLHSELNLSSLELGDSALYFCASSVQTADTQYFGPGTRLTVL.

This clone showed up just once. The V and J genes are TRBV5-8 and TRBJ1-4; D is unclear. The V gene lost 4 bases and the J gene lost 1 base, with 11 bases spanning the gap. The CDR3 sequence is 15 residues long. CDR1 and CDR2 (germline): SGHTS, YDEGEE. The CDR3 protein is CASSPEGRTNEKLFF. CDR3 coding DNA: TGTGCCAGCAGCCCAGAAGGGAGAACTAATGAAAAACTGTTTTTT.

The CDR3 reads CASSLVAGVGNEQFF. The DNA for the CDR3 is TGTGCCAGCAGCTTGGTAGCGGGAGTTGGGAATGAGCAGTTCTTC. The V gene is TRBV5-4, the J gene TRBJ2-1; the match to TRBD2 covers 9 bases. Germline-derived CDR1 and CDR2 are SGHNT and YYREEE (reference sequence). V gave up 0 bases and J gave up 7 bases; unmatched junction bases: 5. The CDR3 extends over 15 amino acids.

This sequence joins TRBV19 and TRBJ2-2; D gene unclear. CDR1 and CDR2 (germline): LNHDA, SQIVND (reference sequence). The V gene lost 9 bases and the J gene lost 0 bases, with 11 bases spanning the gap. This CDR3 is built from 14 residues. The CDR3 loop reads CASQSTTNTGELFF. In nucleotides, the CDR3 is TGTGCCAGCCAAAGTACTACGAACACCGGGGAGCTGTTTTTT.

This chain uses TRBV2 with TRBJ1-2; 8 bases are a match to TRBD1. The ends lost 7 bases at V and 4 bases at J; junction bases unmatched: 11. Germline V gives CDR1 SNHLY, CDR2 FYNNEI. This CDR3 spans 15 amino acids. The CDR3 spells CASTYGGQGSYGYTF. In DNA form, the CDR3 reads TGTGCCAGCACGTACGGAGGACAGGGTAGCTATGGCTACACCTTC.

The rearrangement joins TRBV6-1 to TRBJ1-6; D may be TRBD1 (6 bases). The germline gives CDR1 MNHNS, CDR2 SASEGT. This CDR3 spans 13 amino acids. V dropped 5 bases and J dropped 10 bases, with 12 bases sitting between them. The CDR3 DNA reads TGTGCCAGCAGTCGCAGGGGAGAGTCACCCCTCCACTTT. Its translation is CASSRRGESPLHF.

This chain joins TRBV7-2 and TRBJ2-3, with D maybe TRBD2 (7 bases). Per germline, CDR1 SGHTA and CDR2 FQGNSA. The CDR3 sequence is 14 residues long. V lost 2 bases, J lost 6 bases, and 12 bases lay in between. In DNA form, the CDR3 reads TGTGCCAGCAGCTTATCGAGGGGGGGGGATACGCAGTATTTT. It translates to CASSLSRGGDTQYF.

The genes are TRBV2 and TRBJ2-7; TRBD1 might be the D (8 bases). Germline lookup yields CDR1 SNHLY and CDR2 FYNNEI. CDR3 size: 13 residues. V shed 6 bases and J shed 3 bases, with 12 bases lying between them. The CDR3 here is CASRQGEGYEQYF. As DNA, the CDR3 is TGTGCCAGCAGACAGGGGGAGGGCTACGAGCAGTACTTC. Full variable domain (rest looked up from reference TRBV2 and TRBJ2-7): EPEVTQTPSHQVTQMGQEVILRCVPISNHLYFYWYRQILGQKVEFLVSFYNNEISEKSEIFDDQFSVERPDGSNFTLKIRSTKLEDSAMYFCASRQGEGYEQYFGPGTRLTVT.

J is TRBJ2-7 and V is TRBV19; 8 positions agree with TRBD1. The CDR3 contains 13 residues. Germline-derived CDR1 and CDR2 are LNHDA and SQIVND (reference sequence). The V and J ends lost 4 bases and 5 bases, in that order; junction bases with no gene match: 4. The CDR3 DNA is TGTGCCAGTAGTACGACAGGGGACCACGAGCAGTACTTC. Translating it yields CASSTTGDHEQYF.

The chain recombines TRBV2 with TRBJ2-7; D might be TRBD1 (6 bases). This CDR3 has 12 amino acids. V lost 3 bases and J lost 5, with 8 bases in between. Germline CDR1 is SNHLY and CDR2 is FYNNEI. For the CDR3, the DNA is TGTGCCAGCAGTGACCAGGGGAACGAGCAGTACTTC. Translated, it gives CASSDQGNEQYF.

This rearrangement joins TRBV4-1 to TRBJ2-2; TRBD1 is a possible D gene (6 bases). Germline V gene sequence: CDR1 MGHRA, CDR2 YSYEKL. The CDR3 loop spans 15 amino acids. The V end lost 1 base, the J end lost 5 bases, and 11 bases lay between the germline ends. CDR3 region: CASSQVTTGTGELFF. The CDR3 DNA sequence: TGCGCCAGCAGCCAAGTGACCACAGGGACCGGGGAGCTGTTTTTT.

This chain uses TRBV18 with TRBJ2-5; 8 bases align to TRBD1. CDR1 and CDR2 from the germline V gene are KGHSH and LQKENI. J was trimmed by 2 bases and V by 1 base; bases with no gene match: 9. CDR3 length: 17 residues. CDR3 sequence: CASSPQLGQGGQETQYF. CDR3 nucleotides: TGTGCCAGCTCACCACAACTCGGACAGGGAGGTCAAGAGACCCAGTACTTC.

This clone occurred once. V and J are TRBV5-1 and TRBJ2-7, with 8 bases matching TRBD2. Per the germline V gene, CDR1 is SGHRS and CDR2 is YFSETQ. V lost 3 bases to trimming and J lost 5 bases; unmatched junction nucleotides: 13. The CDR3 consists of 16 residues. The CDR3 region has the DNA TGCGCCAGCAGCTACGCAGAAGCGGGAGAGACCCACGAGCAGTACTTC. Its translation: CASSYAEAGETHEQYF.

CDR3 nucleotide sequence: TGTGCCAGCAGTAGCGGGGCTGGCACAGATACGCAGTATTTT. Residues: CASSSGAGTDTQYF. The rearrangement joins TRBV6-4 to TRBJ2-3; 7 nucleotides agree with TRBD2. The CDR3 has 14 amino acids. Germline lookup yields CDR1 MRHNA and CDR2 SNTAGT. Trimming cost V 5 bases and J 1 base; bases outside gene matches: 3.

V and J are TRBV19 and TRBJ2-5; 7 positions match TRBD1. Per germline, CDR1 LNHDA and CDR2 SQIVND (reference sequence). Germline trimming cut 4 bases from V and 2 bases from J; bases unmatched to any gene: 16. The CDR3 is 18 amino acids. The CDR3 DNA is TGTGCCAGTAGTACTGTTCTTCCGGGACAGACAACTCAAGAGACCCAGTACTTC. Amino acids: CASSTVLPGQTTQETQYF.

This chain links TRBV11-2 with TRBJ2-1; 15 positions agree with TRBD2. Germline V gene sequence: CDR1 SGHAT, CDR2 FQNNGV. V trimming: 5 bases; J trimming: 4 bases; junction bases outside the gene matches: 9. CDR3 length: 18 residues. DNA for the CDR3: TGTGCCAGCAGCGGGAGTCTCGGACTAGCGGGGGGGTACAATGAGCAGTTCTTC. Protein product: CASSGSLGLAGGYNEQFF.

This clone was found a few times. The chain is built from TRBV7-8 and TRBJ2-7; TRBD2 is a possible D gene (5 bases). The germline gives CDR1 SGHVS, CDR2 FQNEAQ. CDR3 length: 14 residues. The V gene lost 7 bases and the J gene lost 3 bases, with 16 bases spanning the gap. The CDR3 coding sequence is TGTGCCAGCACCGACCGGAGGCGAGTCTACGAGCAGTACTTC. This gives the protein CASTDRRRVYEQYF.